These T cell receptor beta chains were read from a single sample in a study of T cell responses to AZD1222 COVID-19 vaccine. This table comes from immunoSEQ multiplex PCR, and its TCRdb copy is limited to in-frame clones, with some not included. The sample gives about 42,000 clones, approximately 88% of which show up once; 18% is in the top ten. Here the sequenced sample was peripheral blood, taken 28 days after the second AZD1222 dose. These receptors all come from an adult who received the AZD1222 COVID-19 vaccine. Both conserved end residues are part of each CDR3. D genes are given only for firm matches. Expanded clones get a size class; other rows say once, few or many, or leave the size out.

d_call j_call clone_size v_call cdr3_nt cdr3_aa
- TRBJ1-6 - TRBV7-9 TGTGCCAGCAGCTCCCCCGGACCCCTCCACTTT CASSSPGPLHF
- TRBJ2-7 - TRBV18 TGTGCCAGCTCACCGTCGATAGAGCCGGCAGTAGGAACCTACGAGCAGTACTTC CASSPSIEPAVGTYEQYF
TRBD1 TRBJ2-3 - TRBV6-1 TGTGCCAGCAGTGAAGGGTACAGGGGGTCAGATACGCAGTATTTT CASSEGYRGSDTQYF
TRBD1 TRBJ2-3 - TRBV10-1 TGCGCCAGCAGCCCCCCAGAGGACAGGGTCCCCGGGACGCAGTATTTT CASSPPEDRVPGTQYF
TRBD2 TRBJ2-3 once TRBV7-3 TGTGCCAGCGGACCGGCGGGGGGCACAGATACGCAGTATTTT CASGPAGGTDTQYF
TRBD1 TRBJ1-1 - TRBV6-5 TGTGCCAGCATCGACAGGGAGCGACGGAACACTGAAGCTTTCTTT CASIDRERRNTEAFF
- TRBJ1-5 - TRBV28 TGTGCCAGCAGGCAGGGAGTTCAGCCCCAGCATTTT CASRQGVQPQHF
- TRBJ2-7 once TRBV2 TGTGCCAGCATAGGTACCAGAAGAGACGAGCAGTACTTC CASIGTRRDEQYF
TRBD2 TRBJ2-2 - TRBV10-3 TGTGCCATCACCGGAAGTGCGGGAGGCACCGGGGAGCTGTTTTTT CAITGSAGGTGELFF
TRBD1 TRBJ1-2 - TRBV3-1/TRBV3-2 TGTGCCAGCAGCCCCATCCCGACAGGGGCCGTTGGCTACACCTTC CASSPIPTGAVGYTF
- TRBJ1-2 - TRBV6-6 TGTGCCAGCAGACCAACCCAATTTAGCTACACCTTC CASRPTQFSYTF
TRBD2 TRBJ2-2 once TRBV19 TGTGCCAGTAGTATTAGGACTAGCGGGGGTACCGGGGAGCTGTTTTTT CASSIRTSGGTGELFF
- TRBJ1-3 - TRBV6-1 TGTGCCAGCAGTGAAAGTTGGCTCTCTGGAAACACCATATATTTT CASSESWLSGNTIYF
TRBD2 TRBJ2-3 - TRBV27 TGTGCCACCCCCTATGGGCTAGCGGGGGCCTCCACAGATACGCAGTATTTT CATPYGLAGASTDTQYF
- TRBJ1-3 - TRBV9 TGTGCCAGCAGCGTAGAAGGAGGTGGAAACACCATATATTTT CASSVEGGGNTIYF
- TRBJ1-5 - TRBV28 TGTGCCAGCAGCAGGAATAGCAATCAGCCCCAGCATTTT CASSRNSNQPQHF
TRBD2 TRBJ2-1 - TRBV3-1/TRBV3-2 TGTGCCAGCAGCCAAGGGGGACTAGCGGGGGGAAATGAGCAGTTCTTC CASSQGGLAGGNEQFF
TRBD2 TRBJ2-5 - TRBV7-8 TGTGCCAGCAGCTTGGTAGCGGGGAGACAAGAGACCCAGTACTTC CASSLVAGRQETQYF
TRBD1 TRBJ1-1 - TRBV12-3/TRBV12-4 TGTGCCAGCAGTTCCCTCCAGGGGGGTGAAGCTTTCTTT CASSSLQGGEAFF
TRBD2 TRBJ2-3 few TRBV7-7 TGTGCTAGCAGCCCTGGGACTAGCGGGAAGAGCACAGATACGCAGTATTTT CASSPGTSGKSTDTQYF